This TCR beta chain is drawn from a study of blood T cell repertoires in COVID-19. Study information: Sample material is recorded as cDNA or gDNA derived from T cells, B-cell-depleted T cells, or PBMCs.

Participants were aged roughly 18 to 100 years from 24 US areas. Sequencing used immunoSEQ multiplex PCR; TCRdb keeps in-frame clones, though not all of them. The repertoire consists of about 270,000 clones, with more than 70% occurring once and the leading ten covering approximately 2%. The CDR3 is 13 residues long. Trimming stripped 6 bases from V and 5 bases from J, with 10 bases between. Looked up from germline, CDR1 is SNHLY and CDR2 is FYNNEI. This chain links TRBV2 with TRBJ2-2, with D tentatively TRBD2 (5 bases). Sequencing used PBMCs or T cells enriched from blood (not recorded which). The TCR originated in a woman aged 60-70 years in a cohort exposed to, infected with or recovered from COVID-19 (not recorded which). CDR3 bases: TGTGCCAGCAGACTCCGGGGTACCGGGGAGCTGTTTTTT. This encodes CASRLRGTGELFF.